These 7 T cell receptor beta chains came from one sample sequenced in a study of T cells in Graves' hyperthyroidism and ophthalmopathy. TCR beta CDR3 region amplification was performed from RNA transcripts. First-round RT-PCR of the TCR CDR3 relied on the HTBI primer set. TCRdb reanalysed the multiplex PCR reads using MiXCR and keeps one entry per CDR3 protein. The sample lists about 640,000 distinct CDR3 sequences; around 20% were seen once. The sample consisted of blood. These receptors were obtained from a young man with Graves' ophthalmopathy.

The chain uses TRBV20-1 and TRBJ2-5; 7 bases are a match to TRBD2. This CDR3 is 16 amino acids long. V shed 3 bases and J 4 bases; nucleotides not matched to a gene: 14. CDR1 DFQATT and CDR2 SNEGSKA come from the germline V gene (reference sequence). The CDR3 reads CSARGDRGRARETQYF. The CDR3 DNA follows: TGCAGTGCTAGGGGGGACCGTGGGAGGGCCAGAGAGACCCAGTACTTC.

The CDR3 loop reads CSVWGGTSYEQYF. The DNA of the CDR3 is TGCAGCGTCTGGGGTGGGACCTCCTACGAGCAGTACTTC. This rearrangement joins TRBV29-1 to TRBJ2-7; D possibly uses TRBD1 or TRBD2 (5 bases each). The CDR3 is made up of 13 amino acids. The germline V and J ends were trimmed by 6 bases and 0 bases, with 12 bases remaining between them. Looked up from germline, CDR1 is SQVTM and CDR2 is ANQGSEA.

The chain has TRBV28 and TRBJ2-7, with 7 bases fitting TRBD2. The CDR3 has 15 residues. After removal of 3 bases from V and 1 base from J, the junction contained 6 bases not matched to a gene. Germline CDR1 is MDHEN and CDR2 is SYDVKM. The CDR3 reads CASSFGLAESYEQYF. CDR3 bases: TGTGCCAGCAGTTTCGGGCTAGCGGAATCCTACGAGCAGTACTTC.

This clonotype was detected a few times. The chain uses TRBV7-2 and TRBJ1-1, with no clear D. Between the trimmed V and J ends, which lost 6 bases and 5 bases, there was a span of 19 bases. Germline V CDR1 and CDR2: SGHTA, FQGNSA. The CDR3 has 15 amino acids. CDR3 in DNA: TGTGCCAGCAGGCGAACCCGGGCCGCGGGGACTGAAGCTTTCTTT. Residues: CASRRTRAAGTEAFF. Together with reference TRBV7-2 and TRBJ1-1, the CDR3 gives the full variable domain: GAGVSQSPSNKVTEKGKDVELRCDPISGHTALYWYRQSLGQGLEFLIYFQGNSAPDKSGLPSDRFSAERTGGSVSTLTIQRTQQEDSAVYLCASRRTRAAGTEAFFGQGTRLTVV.

This clonotype turned up a few times. The V gene is TRBV15, the J gene TRBJ2-1, with D perhaps assigned TRBD1 or TRBD2 (5 bases each). Trimming shortened V by 7 bases and J by 0 bases, and 19 bases separated the two germline ends. This CDR3 has 17 amino acids. The germline V gene has CDR1 LNHNV and CDR2 YYDKDF (reference sequence). The DNA for the CDR3 is TGTGCCACCACCCCCCGGACGGGGCCAAGCTCCTACAATGAGCAGTTCTTC. It encodes CATTPRTGPSSYNEQFF.

This clonotype occurred many times. The chain is built from TRBV6-2 or TRBV6-3 and TRBJ1-1; D is perhaps TRBD1 (5 bases). The CDR3 length is 15 residues. Germline lookup yields CDR1 MNHEY and CDR2 SVGEGT. V was shortened by 0 bases and J by 1 base, with 9 bases between the two germline ends. CDR3 in amino acids: CASSYSWGPNTEAFF. CDR3 in DNA: TGTGCCAGCAGTTACTCATGGGGCCCGAACACTGAAGCTTTCTTT.

The rearrangement uses TRBV28 and TRBJ1-2; D is possibly TRBD1 (5 bases). The CDR3 is made up of 14 amino acids. Trimming took off 7 bases at V and 4 bases at J, with 16 bases between the two ends. CDR1 and CDR2 (germline): MDHEN, SYDVKM. The CDR3 DNA sequence: TGTGCCAGCATCACGGGGGGGGGGAGCTATGGCTACACCTTC. Translation gives CASITGGGSYGYTF.